This is a list of T cell receptor beta chains from one sample in a study of response to subunit inactivated influenza vaccine. TCRdb fed the RT-PCR reads into MiXCR, producing one record per CDR3 protein. The top ten clones hold 10% to 15% of a sample with 500,000 to 550,000 distinct CDR3 sequences, around 8% of them seen once. The input for sequencing was PBMCs from blood, taken 23 to 25 months after vaccination. These receptors all stem from a man aged 50 to 75 who received an inactivated influenza vaccine. Both conserved end residues are part of each CDR3. A D gene is named only where the DNA matches it firmly. Rows give clone size only sometimes, using once, few, many, or a class for an expanded clone.

J,V,size,D,DNA,CDR3
TRBJ2-7,TRBV20-1,many,TRBD1,TGCAGTGCTGACAGGCCCGGGACAGGGAGAGACGAGCAGTACTTC,CSADRPGTGRDEQYF
TRBJ2-7,TRBV7-9,many,TRBD2,TGTGCCAGCAGCCCCCCCGGGGGGTCGACCTACGAGCAGTACTTC,CASSPPGGSTYEQYF
TRBJ2-1,TRBV7-2,NA,NA,TGTGCCAGCGGCCCTCGGAGGGGCGGGGGACACTACAATGAGCAGTTCTTC,CASGPRRGGGHYNEQFF
TRBJ2-7,TRBV4-2,NA,NA,TGTGCCAGCAGCCAAGAGGGCGTCGGGGGAGTCTACGAGCAGTACTTC,CASSQEGVGGVYEQYF
TRBJ1-2,TRBV6-6,NA,TRBD1,TGTGCACTCGGGGGACAGGGAGGCTACACCTTC,CALGGQGGYTF
TRBJ2-7,TRBV20-1,NA,TRBD1,TGCAGTGCTAGAGATCTGAGACAGGGGGACTACGAGCAGTACTTC,CSARDLRQGDYEQYF
TRBJ2-4,TRBV20-1,few,NA,TGCAGTGCTAGAGATCACGGCATTCAGTACTTC,CSARDHGIQYF
TRBJ1-5,TRBV12-3/TRBV12-4,NA,TRBD1,TGTGCCAGCAGTTCGGAACAGGGGCGCCCCAATCAGCCCCAGCATTTT,CASSSEQGRPNQPQHF
TRBJ2-7,TRBV7-9,NA,TRBD1,TGTGCCAGCAGCTCAACAGGGGAAGAGCAGTACTTC,CASSSTGEEQYF
TRBJ2-1,TRBV18,few,NA,TGTGCCAGCTCACCGAACACCTACAATGAGCAGTTCTTC,CASSPNTYNEQFF
TRBJ2-7,TRBV4-2,many,TRBD1,TGTGCCAGCAGCCAAGAAAGCGGACAGGGAAGGGAGCAGTACTTC,CASSQESGQGREQYF
TRBJ2-1,TRBV10-3,many,TRBD2,TGTGCCATCAGTCCTACGGGGGGTTTGAATGAGCAGTTCTTC,CAISPTGGLNEQFF
TRBJ2-1,TRBV7-2,NA,NA,TGTGCCAGCACCGGGGCCGGGACGGGGACCTACAATGAGCAGTTCTTC,CASTGAGTGTYNEQFF
TRBJ1-2,TRBV21-1,few,NA,TGTGCCAGCAGCAAATCCGGCCCAGCCCTGGACAGGGATTATGGCTACACCTTC,CASSKSGPALDRDYGYTF
TRBJ1-5,TRBV7-2,many,NA,TGTGCCAGCAGCTTAGCGGCAGGGCGGAATCAGCCCCAGCATTTT,CASSLAAGRNQPQHF
TRBJ2-2,TRBV20-1,few,TRBD1,TGCAGTGCTACCACAGGGGTCACCGGGGAGCTGTTTTTT,CSATTGVTGELFF
TRBJ2-1,TRBV9,few,TRBD2,TGTGCCAGCAGCGCCGGGACTAGCGGTTGGTCCTACAATGAGCAGTTCTTC,CASSAGTSGWSYNEQFF
TRBJ1-4,TRBV6-1,few,NA,TGTGCCAGCAGTGAGGGGACGATTTCTGAAAAACTGTTTTTT,CASSEGTISEKLFF
TRBJ2-1,TRBV4-2,NA,TRBD1,TGTGCCAGCAGCCTCGCCCGGACAGGGGGCGCCTACAATGAGCAGTTCTTC,CASSLARTGGAYNEQFF
TRBJ1-6,TRBV5-1,many,TRBD1,TGCGCCAGCAGCTTGGTGACAGGGGTAAGCTCACCCCTCCACTTT,CASSLVTGVSSPLHF
TRBJ1-4,TRBV20-1,few,NA,TGCAGTGCCCGCCCGGGGGGCGTAGATGAAAAACTGTTTTTT,CSARPGGVDEKLFF
TRBJ2-3,TRBV7-9,NA,TRBD2,TGTGCCAGCAGCTTAGAGGCTAGCGGGGGAGTATATTTT,CASSLEASGGVYF
TRBJ1-2,TRBV5-1,NA,NA,TGCGCCAGCAGCTCTCACAGGAGCTATGGCTACACCTTC,CASSSHRSYGYTF
TRBJ2-3,TRBV20-1,many,TRBD2,TGCAGTGCTTTAGGACTAGCGGGAGGCACAGATACGCAGTATTTT,CSALGLAGGTDTQYF
TRBJ2-7,TRBV7-2,NA,NA,TGTGCCAGCAGCACTGGACAACCCGGGTCCTACGAGCAGTACTTC,CASSTGQPGSYEQYF
TRBJ2-1,TRBV9,NA,NA,TGTGCCAGCAGCGCGAAGGACTACCAGTCCAATGAGCAGTTCTTC,CASSAKDYQSNEQFF
TRBJ2-3,TRBV20-1,few,TRBD2,TGCAGTGCTAGAGATCCCAGACTAGCGGGAGATGAAGATACGCAGTATTTT,CSARDPRLAGDEDTQYF
TRBJ2-5,TRBV6-1,many,TRBD2,TGTGCCAGCACCCAATTAGCGGGACGGGGAGAGACCCAGTACTTC,CASTQLAGRGETQYF
TRBJ2-7,TRBV6-2/TRBV6-3,few,NA,TGTGCCAGCACAGCTCAGGGCACCTACGAGCAGTACTTC,CASTAQGTYEQYF
TRBJ2-5,TRBV7-9,NA,NA,TGTGCCATCAACTCCGACGGAAAGGCCCAGTACTTC,CAINSDGKAQYF
TRBJ1-4,TRBV6-6,NA,NA,TGTGCCAGCAGTTACGCAGTTGAAAAACTGTTTTTT,CASSYAVEKLFF
TRBJ1-6,TRBV12-3/TRBV12-4,few,NA,TGTGCCAGCAGTTTATCAGGGGATAATTCACCCCTCCACTTT,CASSLSGDNSPLHF
TRBJ2-1,TRBV6-2/TRBV6-3,few,NA,TGTGCCAGCAGTTACCGGGCCGGAGGGCAGAATGAGCAGTTCTTC,CASSYRAGGQNEQFF
TRBJ2-1,TRBV5-1,many,TRBD1,TGCGCCAGCAGCTTGGAGGGACAGGGCGATGAGCAGTTCTTC,CASSLEGQGDEQFF
TRBJ2-4,TRBV29-1,NA,NA,TGCAGCGTTCACAGGGTAGTGGTAAACATTCAGTACTTC,CSVHRVVVNIQYF
TRBJ2-1,TRBV7-3,few,NA,TGTGCCAGCAGCCGAGCGTTCCCCTACAATGAGCAGTTCTTC,CASSRAFPYNEQFF
TRBJ2-5,TRBV5-1,NA,NA,TGCGCCAGCAGCTTAGGGACCGGGGACCAAGAGACCCAGTACTTC,CASSLGTGDQETQYF
TRBJ2-3,TRBV7-8,few,TRBD1,TGTGCCAGCAGCTTAGGGGGGACAGGGGACACAGATACGCAGTATTTT,CASSLGGTGDTDTQYF
TRBJ1-3,TRBV12-3/TRBV12-4,many,NA,TGTGCCAGCAGTTCGGGCCTCTCTGGAAACACCATATATTTT,CASSSGLSGNTIYF
TRBJ2-3,TRBV24-1,NA,NA,TGTGCCACCAGAGGGGCCAGGGTCACAGATACGCAGTATTTT,CATRGARVTDTQYF
TRBJ2-3,TRBV12-3/TRBV12-4,few,NA,TGTGCCAGCAGTTTAAGAGGGGGAATAGATACGCAGTATTTT,CASSLRGGIDTQYF
TRBJ2-5,TRBV5-1,NA,TRBD2,TGCGCCAGCAGCTTCGGGGGGAATCGAGAGACCCAGTACTTC,CASSFGGNRETQYF
TRBJ2-1,TRBV7-3,many,TRBD2,TGTGCCAGCAGCCCTCGGACTAGCGGTTACAATGAGCAGTTCTTC,CASSPRTSGYNEQFF
TRBJ2-1,TRBV18,NA,NA,TGTGCCAGCTCACCACCGGTCCGGGGGGCCGGTAGCTCCTACAATGAGCAGTTCTTC,CASSPPVRGAGSSYNEQFF
TRBJ2-5,TRBV29-1,NA,NA,TGCAGCGTTGAGATCAGAGGGGAGACCCAGTACTTC,CSVEIRGETQYF
TRBJ2-2,TRBV5-1,many,TRBD1,TGCGCCAGCAGCTTTGTGACAGGGGACACCGGGGAGCTGTTTTTT,CASSFVTGDTGELFF